These 25 T cell receptor beta chains share one sample of origin, sequenced in a study of T cell repertoires in ileal Crohn's disease. Sample time point: inflamed ileum from the surgical specimen. The protocol was immunoSEQ multiplex PCR, while the TCRdb copy is restricted to in-frame clones and leaves out a portion. This table holds 15,000 to 20,000 clones, about three quarters found once. Specimen: ileal tissue. All receptors derive from an adult with Crohn's disease.

The genes are TRBV5-1 and TRBJ2-7; 9 positions match TRBD1. CDR1 is SGHRS and CDR2 is YFSETQ in the germline V gene. The CDR3 loop spans 14 amino acids. The J segment lost 5 bases and the V segment lost 2 bases, leaving 5 bases of the junction unmatched. The CDR3 DNA reads TGCGCCAGCAGCTTCGGGACAGGGACGAACGAGCAGTACTTC. It yields the protein CASSFGTGTNEQYF.

Points on this clone: The sample carries other DNA sequences with the same CDR3. This chain joins TRBV28 and TRBJ1-1, with no clear D. From germline, CDR1 is MDHEN and CDR2 SYDVKM. This CDR3 comprises 13 residues. The ends were cut back, 2 bases at V and 3 bases at J, with 7 bases in the middle. The CDR3 loop reads CASSLGSDTEAFF. CDR3 DNA sequence: TGTGCCAGCAGTTTAGGTTCAGACACTGAAGCTTTCTTT.

This clone was detected once. In DNA form, the CDR3 reads TGTGCCAGCAGCTTAGCCCCATCGGGTCAGCCCCAGCATTTT. Its protein product is CASSLAPSGQPQHF. The chain employs TRBV11-2 and TRBJ1-5; D unresolved. The germline gives CDR1 SGHAT, CDR2 FQNNGV. This CDR3 region has 14 residues. Trimming stripped 1 base from V and 6 bases from J, with 10 bases between. The full variable domain, rest sourced from reference TRBV11-2 and TRBJ1-5, is EAGVAQSPRYKIIEKRQSVAFWCNPISGHATLYWYQQILGQGPKLLIQFQNNGVVDDSQLPKDRFSAERLKGVDSTLKIQPAKLEDSAVYLCASSLAPSGQPQHFGDGTRLSIL.

This clone was counted once. The V call is TRBV6-1, the J call TRBJ2-6; D gene ambiguous. The CDR3 is 15 residues long. V was clipped by 6 bases and J by 2 bases, with 11 bases between them. Per the germline V gene, CDR1 is MNHNS and CDR2 is SASEGT. This CDR3 is CASSLPKPGANVLTF. In DNA form, the CDR3 reads TGTGCCAGCAGCCTACCTAAGCCTGGGGCCAACGTCCTGACTTTC.

The V and J genes are TRBV19 and TRBJ2-7, with D possibly TRBD2 on 6 matching bases. The CDR3 totals 12 residues. Trimming took off 10 bases at V and 6 bases at J, with 16 bases between the two ends. CDR1 LNHDA and CDR2 SQIVND come from the germline V gene (reference sequence). CDR3 sequence: CATQYGRSEQYF. In DNA, the CDR3 is TGTGCCACCCAATATGGGAGGTCCGAGCAGTACTTC.

V gene TRBV2 combines with J gene TRBJ1-4; D is undetermined. From germline, CDR1 is SNHLY and CDR2 FYNNEI. V was shortened by 5 bases and J by 8 bases, with 12 bases between the two germline ends. This CDR3 comprises 13 residues. CDR3 DNA sequence: TGTGCCAGCAGTCTCCGAGTGGGGGAAAAACTGTTTTTT. Protein product: CASSLRVGEKLFF.

The genes are TRBV27 and TRBJ2-5; D unclear. The CDR3 extends over 15 amino acids. Trimming took off 3 bases at V and 5 bases at J, with 16 bases between the two ends. From germline, CDR1 is MNHEY and CDR2 SMNVEV (reference sequence). DNA of the CDR3: TGTGCCAGCAGTTTTGCCGCCCGACGGGCCGAGACCCAGTACTTC. Encoded protein: CASSFAARRAETQYF.

The rearrangement links TRBV18 to TRBJ2-7; D is perhaps TRBD2 (5 bases). Trimming cost V 4 bases and J 6 bases, with 16 bases left between them. CDR1 KGHSH and CDR2 LQKENI come from the germline V gene. The CDR3 is made up of 14 amino acids. Written as DNA, the CDR3 is TGTGCCAGCTCACGGGCCAACCACGGGGTCGAGCAGTACTTC. Translation: CASSRANHGVEQYF. Combining the CDR3 with reference TRBV18 and TRBJ2-7 gives the whole variable domain NAGVMQNPRHLVRRRGQEARLRCSPMKGHSHVYWYRQLPEEGLKFMVYLQKENIIDESGMPKERFSAEFPKEGPSILRIQQVVRGDSAAYFCASSRANHGVEQYFGPGTRLTVT.

The rearrangement uses TRBV7-2 and TRBJ1-1, with D tentatively TRBD1 (5 bases). Per germline, CDR1 SGHTA and CDR2 FQGNSA. This CDR3 is 13 amino acids long. Trimming removed 5 bases at V and 2 bases at J, with 9 bases between. The CDR3, as DNA: TGTGCCAGCAGCGGGGACCGAAACACTGAAGCTTTCTTT. Protein sequence: CASSGDRNTEAFF.

This clone was counted a few times. The chain recombines TRBV25-1 with TRBJ1-4; D call uncertain. CDR3 length: 16 amino acids. Germline lookup yields CDR1 MGHDK and CDR2 SYGVNS. The V gene lost 3 bases and the J gene lost 4 bases, with 15 bases spanning the gap. In DNA, the CDR3 is TGTGCCAGCAGTGAGCCCAAGGAACAGCTTAATGAAAAACTGTTTTTT. This codes for CASSEPKEQLNEKLFF. Together with reference TRBV25-1 and TRBJ1-4, the CDR3 gives the full variable domain: EADIYQTPRYLVIGTGKKITLECSQTMGHDKMYWYQQDPGMELHLIHYSYGVNSTEKGDLSSESTVSRIRTEHFPLTLESARPSHTSQYLCASSEPKEQLNEKLFFGSGTQLSVL.

The chain links TRBV5-1 to TRBJ1-1, with D maybe TRBD1 (6 bases). The CDR3 contains 14 residues. V was pared by 4 bases and J by 1 base, with 11 bases between. From germline, CDR1 is SGHRS and CDR2 YFSETQ. CDR3 region: CASSPRTANTEAFF. In DNA, the CDR3 is TGCGCCAGCAGCCCGAGGACAGCGAACACTGAAGCTTTCTTT.

This chain joins TRBV30 and TRBJ1-1; no firm D call. Germline CDR1 is GTSNPN and CDR2 is SVGIG (reference sequence). The CDR3 extends over 13 amino acids. The germline V and J ends were trimmed by 5 bases and 4 bases, with 14 bases remaining between them. CDR3: CAWVSIGSTEAFF. The CDR3 DNA is TGTGCCTGGGTCTCTATAGGGAGCACTGAAGCTTTCTTT. The full variable domain, with the rest looked up from reference TRBV30 and TRBJ1-1, is SQTIHQWPATLVQPVGSPLSLECTVEGTSNPNLYWYRQAAGRGLQLLFYSVGIGQISSEVPQNLSASRPQDRQFILSSKKLLLSDSGFYLCAWVSIGSTEAFFGQGTRLTVV.

The V gene is TRBV28, the J gene TRBJ1-2; no definite D call. Germline V gene sequence: CDR1 MDHEN, CDR2 SYDVKM. Trimming pared 5 bases from V and 6 bases from J, leaving 16 bases between. The CDR3 sequence is 14 residues long. CDR3 amino acids: CASSPPPEIDGYTF. CDR3 in DNA: TGTGCCAGCAGTCCTCCCCCGGAGATTGATGGCTACACCTTC.

The chain employs TRBV7-2 and TRBJ2-2; no clear D. The V and J ends lost 1 base and 7 bases respectively, with 4 bases between them. Germline loops: CDR1 SGHTA, CDR2 FQGNSA. The length of the CDR3 is 12 residues. This CDR3 reads CASSLEIGELFF. The CDR3 DNA sequence: TGTGCCAGCAGCTTAGAGATCGGGGAGCTGTTTTTT.

The chain joins TRBV5-6 to TRBJ2-3, with D tentatively TRBD1 or TRBD2 (5 bases each). Germline values: CDR1 SGHDT, CDR2 YYEEEE. This CDR3 spans 13 amino acids. V was shortened by 5 bases and J by 5 bases, with 12 bases between the two germline ends. The CDR3 nucleotides are TGTGCCAGCAGTTTTACGGGACGAGATACGCAGTATTTT. It encodes CASSFTGRDTQYF.

The chain combines TRBV2 with TRBJ1-6; D is possibly TRBD1 (5 bases). Germline V lookup: CDR1 SNHLY, CDR2 FYNNEI. The CDR3 contains 14 residues. With 0 bases removed from V and 10 bases from J, the gap between germline ends came to 10 bases. The chain's CDR3 is CASSEASGWSPLHF. CDR3 sequence (DNA): TGTGCCAGCAGTGAAGCGTCAGGGTGGTCACCCCTCCACTTT.

This chain joins TRBV29-1 and TRBJ2-5, with 7 bases identical to TRBD2. J was trimmed by 9 bases and V by 7 bases; bases with no gene match: 8. CDR3 length: 11 amino acids. CDR1 and CDR2 (germline): SQVTM, ANQGSEA. The CDR3 here is CSAERDEAQYF. In DNA, the CDR3 is TGCAGCGCCGAGCGGGACGAGGCCCAGTACTTC.

This clone has only a few counts. The V and J genes are TRBV18 and TRBJ2-2; D gene unclear. V was shortened by 0 bases and J by 1 base, with 6 bases between the two germline ends. This CDR3 contains 15 residues. Germline CDR1 is KGHSH and CDR2 is LQKENI. The DNA for the CDR3 is TGTGCCAGCTCACCACCGACAAGGAACACCGGGGAGCTGTTTTTT. Translation gives CASSPPTRNTGELFF.

The CDR3 DNA is TGTGCCAGCAGCCTCGGTCCTAGGCCTTTAGTTCCAGATACGCAGTATTTT. Translated, it gives CASSLGPRPLVPDTQYF. V and J are TRBV11-2 and TRBJ2-3; the D is unclear. CDR3 length: 17 amino acids. Germline CDR1 is SGHAT and CDR2 is FQNNGV. Trimming took off 5 bases at V and 4 bases at J, with 22 bases between the two ends.

Within the sample, this clone is medium-sized. This rearrangement joins TRBV19 to TRBJ1-5; possibly TRBD1 for D (6 bases). Trimming took 7 bases from V and 0 from J, leaving 13 bases between them. CDR1 LNHDA and CDR2 SQIVND come from the germline V gene (reference sequence). The CDR3 is 15 amino acids. The CDR3, as DNA: TGTGCCAGTATCGGTAGGGGGTATAGCAATCAGCCCCAGCATTTT. Residues: CASIGRGYSNQPQHF.

The chain carries TRBV27 and TRBJ1-5, with 7 bases lining up with TRBD1. CDR1 MNHEY and CDR2 SMNVEV come from the germline V gene (reference sequence). This CDR3 spans 16 amino acids. V lost 6 bases, J lost 5 bases, and 13 bases stayed unmatched. The CDR3 DNA sequence: TGTGCCAGCAGAGAACAGGGGAACCCCGATTATCAGCCCCAGCATTTT. Its protein is CASREQGNPDYQPQHF.

In this sample, this clone is medium-sized. This chain joins TRBV6-5 and TRBJ2-1; D gene uncertain. Trimming took 0 bases from V and 2 from J, leaving 5 bases between them. CDR1 and CDR2 from the germline V gene are MNHEY and SVGAGI. The CDR3 spans 14 residues. CDR3 amino acids: CASSYSTAYNEQFF. As DNA, the CDR3 is TGTGCCAGCAGTTACTCGACGGCCTACAATGAGCAGTTCTTC.

V usage is TRBV10-3 and J usage is TRBJ2-1; the match to TRBD2 covers 9 bases. Looked up from germline, CDR1 is ENHRY and CDR2 is SYGVKD. Unmatched junction bases numbered 8, after V lost 3 bases and J lost 8 bases. The CDR3 runs 15 residues. The CDR3 DNA reads as TGTGCCATCAGTGAAACTAGCGGGCTTTTGCATGAGCAGTTCTTC. Protein: CAISETSGLLHEQFF.

This clone was detected only a few times. The V call is TRBV12-5, the J call TRBJ2-7; 9 nucleotides match TRBD1. The CDR3 loop spans 19 amino acids. V lost 5 bases and J lost 5; bases outside the gene matches: 22. CDR1 and CDR2 from the germline V gene are LGHNT and FRNRAP. This chain's CDR3 is CASGGGTGFVRGLAHEQYF. CDR3 nucleotide sequence: TGTGCTAGTGGTGGCGGGACAGGGTTCGTTCGGGGCCTCGCGCACGAGCAGTACTTC.

This chain uses TRBV18 with TRBJ2-6, with 9 bases identical to TRBD2. The CDR3 contains 15 residues. Trimming removed 5 bases from V and 3 bases from J; junction bases left unmatched: 2. Germline V gives CDR1 KGHSH, CDR2 LQKENI. Written as DNA, the CDR3 is TGTGCCAGCTCAGAAGCGGGAGGTGGGGCCAACGTCCTGACTTTC. Amino acids: CASSEAGGGANVLTF.